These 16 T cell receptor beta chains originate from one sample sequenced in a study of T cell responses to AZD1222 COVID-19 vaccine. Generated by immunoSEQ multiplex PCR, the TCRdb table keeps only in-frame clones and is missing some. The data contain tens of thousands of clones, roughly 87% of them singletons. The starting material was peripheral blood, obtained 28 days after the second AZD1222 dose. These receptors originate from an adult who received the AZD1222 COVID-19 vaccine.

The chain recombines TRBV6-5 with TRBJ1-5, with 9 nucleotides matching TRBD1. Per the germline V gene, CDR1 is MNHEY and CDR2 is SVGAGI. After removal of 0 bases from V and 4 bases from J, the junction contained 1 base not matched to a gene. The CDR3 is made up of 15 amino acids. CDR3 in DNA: TGTGCCAGCAGTTACTCGGGGACAGGGAATCAGCCCCAGCATTTT. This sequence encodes CASSYSGTGNQPQHF.

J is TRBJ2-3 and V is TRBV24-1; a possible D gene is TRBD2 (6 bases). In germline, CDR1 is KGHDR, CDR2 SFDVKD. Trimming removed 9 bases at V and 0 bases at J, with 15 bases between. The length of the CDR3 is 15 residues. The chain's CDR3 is CATSTSRGSTDTQYF. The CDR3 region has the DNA TGTGCCACCTCAACCTCCCGGGGGAGCACAGATACGCAGTATTTT.

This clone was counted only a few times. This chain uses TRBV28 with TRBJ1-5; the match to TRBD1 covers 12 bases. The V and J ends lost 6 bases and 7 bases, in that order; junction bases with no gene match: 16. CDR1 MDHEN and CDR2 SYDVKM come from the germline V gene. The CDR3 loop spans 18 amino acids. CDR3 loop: CASSPRLGTGGARQPQHF. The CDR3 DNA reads TGTGCCAGCAGCCCCCGACTGGGGACAGGGGGCGCGAGACAGCCCCAGCATTTT.

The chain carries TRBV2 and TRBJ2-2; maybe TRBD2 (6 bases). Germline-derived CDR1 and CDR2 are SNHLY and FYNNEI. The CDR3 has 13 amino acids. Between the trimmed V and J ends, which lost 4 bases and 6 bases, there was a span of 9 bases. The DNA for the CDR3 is TGTGCCAGCAGTGTGGCTAGCGCCGGGGAGCTGTTTTTT. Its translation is CASSVASAGELFF.

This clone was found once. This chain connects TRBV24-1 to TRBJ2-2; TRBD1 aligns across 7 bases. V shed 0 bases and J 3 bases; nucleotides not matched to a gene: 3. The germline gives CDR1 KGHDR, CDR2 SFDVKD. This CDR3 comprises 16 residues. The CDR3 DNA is TGTGCCACCAGTGATTTGACAGGGGCGGACACCGGGGAGCTGTTTTTT. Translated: CATSDLTGADTGELFF.

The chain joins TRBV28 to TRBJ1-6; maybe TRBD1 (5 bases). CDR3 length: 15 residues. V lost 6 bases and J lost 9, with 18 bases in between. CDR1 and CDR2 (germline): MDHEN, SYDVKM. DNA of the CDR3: TGTGCCAGCAGCCTCGGGAGTTTAAGGGGTTCACCCCTCCACTTT. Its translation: CASSLGSLRGSPLHF.

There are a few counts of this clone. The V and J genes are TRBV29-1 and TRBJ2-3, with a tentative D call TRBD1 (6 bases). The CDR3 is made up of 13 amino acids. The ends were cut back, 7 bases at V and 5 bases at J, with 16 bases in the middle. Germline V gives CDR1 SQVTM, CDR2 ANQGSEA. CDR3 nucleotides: TGCAGCGCCCTGGGGCAGGGGATAGATACGCAGTATTTT. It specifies CSALGQGIDTQYF.

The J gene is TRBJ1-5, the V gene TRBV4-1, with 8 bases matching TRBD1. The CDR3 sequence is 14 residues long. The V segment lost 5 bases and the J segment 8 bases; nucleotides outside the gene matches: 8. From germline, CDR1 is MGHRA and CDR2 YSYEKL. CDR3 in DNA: TGCGCCAGCAGCGGGACAGGTCTCTTGGAGCCCCAGCATTTT. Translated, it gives CASSGTGLLEPQHF.

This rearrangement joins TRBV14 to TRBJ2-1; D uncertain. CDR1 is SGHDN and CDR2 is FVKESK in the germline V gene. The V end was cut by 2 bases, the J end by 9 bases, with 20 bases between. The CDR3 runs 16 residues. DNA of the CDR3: TGTGCCAGCAGCCAATTTTCGGGCTCCTTCCGCGGTGAGCAGTTCTTC. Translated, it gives CASSQFSGSFRGEQFF.

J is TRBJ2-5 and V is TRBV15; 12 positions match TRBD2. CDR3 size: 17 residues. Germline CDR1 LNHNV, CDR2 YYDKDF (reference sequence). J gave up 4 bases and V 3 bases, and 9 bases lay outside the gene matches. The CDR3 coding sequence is TGTGCCACCAGCAGGCGGGGTGAGACTAGCGGGAGAGAGACCCAGTACTTC. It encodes CATSRRGETSGRETQYF.

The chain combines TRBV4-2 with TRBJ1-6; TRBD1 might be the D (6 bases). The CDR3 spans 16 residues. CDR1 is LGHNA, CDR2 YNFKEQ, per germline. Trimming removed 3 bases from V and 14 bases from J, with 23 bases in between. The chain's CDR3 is CASSQETPGQSKALHF. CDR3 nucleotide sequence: TGTGCCAGCAGCCAGGAGACGCCGGGACAAAGTAAGGCCCTCCACTTT.

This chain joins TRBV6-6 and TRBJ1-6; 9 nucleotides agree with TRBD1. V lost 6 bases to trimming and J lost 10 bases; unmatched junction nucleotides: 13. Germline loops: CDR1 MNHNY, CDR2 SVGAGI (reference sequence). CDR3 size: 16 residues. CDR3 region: CASSPPPDRGGSPLHF. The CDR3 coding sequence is TGTGCCAGCAGCCCACCCCCGGACAGGGGCGGGTCACCCCTCCACTTT.

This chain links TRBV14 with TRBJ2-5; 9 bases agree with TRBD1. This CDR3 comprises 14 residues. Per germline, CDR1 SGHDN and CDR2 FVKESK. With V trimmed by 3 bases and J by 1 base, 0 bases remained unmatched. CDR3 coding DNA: TGTGCCAGCAGCCAGGACAGGGGCCAAGAGACCCAGTACTTC. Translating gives CASSQDRGQETQYF.

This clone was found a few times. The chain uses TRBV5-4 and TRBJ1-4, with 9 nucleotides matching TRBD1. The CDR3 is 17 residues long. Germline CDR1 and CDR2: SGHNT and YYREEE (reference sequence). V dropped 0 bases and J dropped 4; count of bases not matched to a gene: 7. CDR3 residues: CASSLARTGGFNEKLFF. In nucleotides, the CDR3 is TGTGCCAGCAGCTTGGCCCGCACAGGGGGCTTTAATGAAAAACTGTTTTTT.

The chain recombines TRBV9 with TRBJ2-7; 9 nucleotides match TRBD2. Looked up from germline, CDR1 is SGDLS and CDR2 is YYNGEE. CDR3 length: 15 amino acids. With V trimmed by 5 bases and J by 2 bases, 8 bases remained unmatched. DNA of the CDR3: TGTGCCAGCAGTCCTTCGGCTAGCGGGACCTACGAGCAGTACTTC. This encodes CASSPSASGTYEQYF.

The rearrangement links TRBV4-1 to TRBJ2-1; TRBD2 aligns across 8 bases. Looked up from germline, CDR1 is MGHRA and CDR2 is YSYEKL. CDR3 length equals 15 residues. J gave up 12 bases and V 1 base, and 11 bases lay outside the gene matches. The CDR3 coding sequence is TGCGCCAGCAGCCAAGGAGAGCGGGAGAGTCTAGTGCAGTTCTTC. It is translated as CASSQGERESLVQFF.